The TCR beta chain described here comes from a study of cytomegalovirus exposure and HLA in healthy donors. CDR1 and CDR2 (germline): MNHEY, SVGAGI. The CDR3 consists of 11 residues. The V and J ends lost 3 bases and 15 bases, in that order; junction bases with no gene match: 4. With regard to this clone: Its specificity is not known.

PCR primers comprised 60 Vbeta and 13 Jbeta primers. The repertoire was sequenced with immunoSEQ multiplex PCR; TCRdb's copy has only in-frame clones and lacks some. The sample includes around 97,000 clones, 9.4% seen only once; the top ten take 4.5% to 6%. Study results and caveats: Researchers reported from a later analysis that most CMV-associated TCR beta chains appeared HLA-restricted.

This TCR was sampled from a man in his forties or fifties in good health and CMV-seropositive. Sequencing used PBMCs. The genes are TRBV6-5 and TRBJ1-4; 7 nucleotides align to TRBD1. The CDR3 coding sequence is TGTGCCAGCAGTTATAAAGGGACAGTGTTTTTT. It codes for CASSYKGTVFF.